Presented here are 27 T cell receptor beta chains from one specimen sequenced in a study of radiation and T cells in renal cell carcinoma. Some clones are missing from TCRdb's copy, which holds only in-frame ones; the method was immunoSEQ multiplex PCR. Of 120,000 to 150,000 clones listed, less than 90% are singletons. Specified time point: baseline pretreatment blood. Indicated treatment: 15 Gy SBRT to primary tumor, nephrectomy 4 weeks later. Sequenced here: blood, sampled from a patient whose treatment included radiotherapy and nephrectomy. These receptors were collected from a woman aged 50 to 60 with renal cell carcinoma.

J is TRBJ1-5 and V is TRBV9; D unresolved. The CDR3 has 14 residues. Trimming shortened V by 3 bases and J by 6 bases, and 13 bases separated the two germline ends. The germline gives CDR1 SGDLS, CDR2 YYNGEE. CDR3 protein: CASSGEWEGQPQHF. DNA of the CDR3: TGTGCCAGCAGCGGGGAATGGGAAGGTCAGCCCCAGCATTTT.

This rearrangement joins TRBV18 to TRBJ2-1; TRBD2 is a possible D gene (6 bases). This CDR3 has 13 amino acids. V was shortened by 2 bases and J by 9 bases, with 11 bases between the two germline ends. Germline CDR1 is KGHSH and CDR2 is LQKENI. CDR3 loop: CASSPTRGIEQFF. The DNA for the CDR3 is TGTGCCAGCTCACCAACACGGGGGATTGAGCAGTTCTTC.

The gene calls are TRBV10-1 and TRBJ2-7; TRBD1 aligns across 8 bases. Trimming at V came to 3 bases and at J to 3 bases, leaving 7 bases not matched to a gene. Germline CDR1 is WNHNN and CDR2 is SYGVQD (reference sequence). This CDR3 comprises 15 residues. The DNA of the CDR3 is TGCGCCAGCAGTGAAGTCAGGACAGGGATCTACGAGCAGTACTTC. Protein product: CASSEVRTGIYEQYF.

This chain links TRBV27 with TRBJ2-7; D gene unclear. From germline, CDR1 is MNHEY and CDR2 SMNVEV (reference sequence). This CDR3 is built from 13 residues. V dropped 5 bases and J dropped 0 bases, with 8 bases sitting between them. The chain's CDR3 is CASSRVSSYEQYF. The CDR3 region has the DNA TGTGCCAGCAGTCGAGTGAGCTCCTACGAGCAGTACTTC.

The chain uses TRBV7-2 and TRBJ1-1; D not resolved. This CDR3 contains 11 residues. V was clipped by 5 bases and J by 5 bases, with 6 bases between them. In germline, CDR1 is SGHTA, CDR2 FQGNSA. The CDR3 is CASSLRTEAFF. CDR3 nucleotide sequence: TGTGCCAGCAGCCTGAGAACTGAAGCTTTCTTT.

The V call is TRBV27, the J call TRBJ2-2; D is possibly TRBD2 (6 bases). Germline V lookup: CDR1 MNHEY, CDR2 SMNVEV (reference sequence). The CDR3 covers 15 residues. Trimming took off 3 bases at V and 4 bases at J, with 12 bases between the two ends. The CDR3 reads CASSLGGWVTGELFF. The CDR3 nucleotides read TGTGCCAGCAGTTTGGGGGGTTGGGTCACCGGGGAGCTGTTTTTT.

This sequence joins TRBV6-6 and TRBJ2-7; a possible D gene is TRBD1 (5 bases). The germline V gene has CDR1 MNHNY and CDR2 SVGAGI (reference sequence). V gave up 5 bases and J gave up 0 bases, with 14 bases separating them. The CDR3 runs 15 residues. CDR3: CASSTNRDSSYEQYF. CDR3 nucleotides: TGTGCCAGCAGTACGAACAGAGACAGCTCCTACGAGCAGTACTTC.

The gene calls are TRBV4-3 and TRBJ2-3; D might be TRBD1 or TRBD2, each matching 5 bases. The germline V and J ends were trimmed by 0 bases and 5 bases, with 12 bases remaining between them. The CDR3 has 15 amino acids. Germline V lookup: CDR1 LGHNA, CDR2 YSLEER. The CDR3 loop reads CASSQDRSGRDTQYF. The CDR3 region has the DNA TGCGCCAGCAGCCAAGATCGGTCAGGGAGAGATACGCAGTATTTT.

This chain links TRBV25-1 with TRBJ2-1, with 12 bases that match TRBD2. Germline lookup yields CDR1 MGHDK and CDR2 SYGVNS. This CDR3 has 16 residues. V dropped 0 bases and J dropped 7; count of bases not matched to a gene: 4. CDR3 coding DNA: TGTGCCAGCAGTGAATATCCTAGCGGGGGGGCTAATGAGCAGTTCTTC. It specifies CASSEYPSGGANEQFF.

The chain recombines TRBV7-2 with TRBJ2-1, with TRBD2 identical over 7 bases. This CDR3 spans 13 amino acids. With 6 bases clipped from V and 7 bases from J, the junction kept 6 bases outside the gene matches. CDR1 and CDR2 from the germline V gene are SGHTA and FQGNSA. CDR3: CASREWEGNEQFF. CDR3 bases: TGTGCCAGCAGGGAATGGGAGGGGAATGAGCAGTTCTTC.

The genes are TRBV2 and TRBJ2-2; a possible D gene is TRBD1 (5 bases). Trimming stripped 6 bases from V and 1 base from J, with 9 bases between. Germline-derived CDR1 and CDR2 are SNHLY and FYNNEI. The CDR3 length is 14 residues. DNA of the CDR3: TGTGCCAGCAGGTGGACACAGAACACCGGGGAGCTGTTTTTT. Translating it yields CASRWTQNTGELFF.

On this clone: A junction end diverges from the germline sequence, so it may reflect a read error. The chain links TRBV4-2 to TRBJ1-3, with 9 nucleotides matching TRBD1. Germline CDR1 and CDR2: LGHNA and YNFKEQ. This CDR3 is 14 amino acids long. CDR3: CASSQEKGQGISVF. For the CDR3, the DNA is TGTGCCAGCAGCCAAGAGAAGGGACAGGGCATCTCCGTTTTT.

The chain links TRBV2 to TRBJ2-7; D is perhaps TRBD1 (5 bases). Deletions cut 8 bases from V and 5 bases from J, with 16 bases between. CDR1 and CDR2 (germline): SNHLY, FYNNEI. CDR3 length: 13 residues. CDR3 amino acids: CASVGTGRHEQYF. The CDR3 DNA sequence: TGTGCCAGCGTTGGTACAGGTAGACACGAGCAGTACTTC.

This clone has only a few counts. V gene TRBV6-5 combines with J gene TRBJ1-2; perhaps TRBD1 as D (5 bases). Germline CDR1 is MNHEY and CDR2 is SVGAGI. The CDR3 length is 13 residues. V lost 8 bases, J lost 7 bases, and 17 bases lay in between. CDR3 coding DNA: TGTGCCAGCCTAGGGACGTCGCCCGGTGGCTACACCTTC. Translating it yields CASLGTSPGGYTF.

V is TRBV30 and J is TRBJ1-6; the D is unclear. Germline assignment: CDR1 GTSNPN and CDR2 SVGIG (reference sequence). This CDR3 has 15 residues. The CDR3 region has the DNA TGTGCTTTGGGAGGAAAACCCCCCTATAATTCACCCCTCCACTTT. Encoded protein: CALGGKPPYNSPLHF.

The chain joins TRBV29-1 to TRBJ2-3; tentative D call: TRBD2 (7 bases). V lost 4 bases, J lost 4 bases, and 15 bases lay in between. This CDR3 is 14 amino acids long. CDR1 is SQVTM, CDR2 ANQGSEA, per germline. The CDR3 loop reads CSVGEGGGPDTQYF. The DNA of the CDR3 is TGCAGCGTTGGGGAGGGAGGGGGGCCAGATACGCAGTATTTT.

The chain has TRBV6-5 and TRBJ1-2; D is uncertain. The V gene lost 0 bases and the J gene lost 6 bases, with 8 bases spanning the gap. Germline lookup yields CDR1 MNHEY and CDR2 SVGAGI. The CDR3 is 13 residues long. CDR3 loop: CASSYSRRNGYTF. CDR3 sequence (DNA): TGTGCCAGCAGTTACTCTCGGAGGAATGGCTACACCTTC.

The chain has TRBV15 and TRBJ1-3; D call uncertain. This CDR3 contains 13 residues. CDR1 is LNHNV and CDR2 is YYDKDF in the germline V gene (reference sequence). V lost 0 bases and J lost 4, with 4 bases in between. Here the CDR3 DNA reads TGTGCCACCAGCAGAGATAGGGGAAACACCATATATTTT. It yields the protein CATSRDRGNTIYF.

The rearrangement joins TRBV28 to TRBJ1-2; weak D call: TRBD1 (5 bases). CDR1 is MDHEN and CDR2 is SYDVKM in the germline V gene. Trimming pared 3 bases from V and 5 bases from J, leaving 10 bases between. The CDR3 sequence is 13 residues long. CDR3 bases: TGTGCCAGCAGTTTCCAGGGACTTTATGGCTACACCTTC. This codes for CASSFQGLYGYTF.

This clone was detected only a few times. The chain couples TRBV19 to TRBJ1-2; the D gene is possibly TRBD1 (6 bases). Trimming took 7 bases from V and 3 from J, leaving 12 bases between them. The CDR3 consists of 13 residues. Germline V gene lookup returns CDR1 LNHDA and CDR2 SQIVND (reference sequence). The CDR3 protein is CASTLAGDYGYTF. The CDR3, as DNA: TGTGCCAGTACCCTAGCAGGGGACTATGGCTACACCTTC.

The chain employs TRBV9 and TRBJ2-7; perhaps TRBD1 as D (6 bases). Trimming stripped 1 base from V and 0 bases from J, with 11 bases between. The CDR3 loop spans 15 amino acids. Germline V lookup: CDR1 SGDLS, CDR2 YYNGEE. CDR3 residues: CASSVSGETSYEQYF. The CDR3 nucleotides are TGTGCCAGCAGCGTATCAGGGGAGACCTCCTACGAGCAGTACTTC.

J is TRBJ1-2 and V is TRBV29-1; the D is unclear. V was shortened by 3 bases and J by 4 bases, with 9 bases between the two germline ends. CDR1 is SQVTM, CDR2 ANQGSEA, per germline. This CDR3 spans 12 amino acids. The CDR3 sequence: CSVEGGPYGYTF. The CDR3 DNA reads TGCAGCGTTGAGGGCGGGCCCTATGGCTACACCTTC. The full variable domain, in which reference TRBV29-1 and TRBJ1-2 provide the parts outside the CDR3, is SAVISQKPSRDICQRGTSLTIQCQVDSQVTMMFWYRQQPGQSLTLIATANQGSEATYESGFVIDKFPISRPNLTFSTLTVSNMSPEDSSIYLCSVEGGPYGYTFGSGTRLTVV.

This clone was counted ten times or more. The chain joins TRBV20-1 to TRBJ2-1; unclear D gene. Deletions cut 4 bases from V and 9 bases from J, with 10 bases between. This CDR3 contains 11 residues. Germline V gene sequence: CDR1 DFQATT, CDR2 SNEGSKA (reference sequence). Here the CDR3 DNA reads TGCAGTGCTAAAGGGTCGGGTGAGCAGTTCTTC. It encodes CSAKGSGEQFF.

This chain links TRBV4-3 with TRBJ1-1; no firm D call. This CDR3 spans 14 amino acids. V lost 0 bases to trimming and J lost 1 base, with 6 bases between them. Germline CDR1 and CDR2: LGHNA and YSLEER. The CDR3 loop is CASSQDRANTEAFF. CDR3 nucleotides: TGCGCCAGCAGCCAAGACAGAGCGAACACTGAAGCTTTCTTT.

The rearrangement uses TRBV6-1 and TRBJ1-6; unclear D gene. This CDR3 is 11 amino acids long. V was shortened by 7 bases and J by 10 bases, with 8 bases between the two germline ends. Germline V lookup: CDR1 MNHNS, CDR2 SASEGT. The CDR3 sequence: CASMARSPLHF. CDR3 coding DNA: TGTGCCAGCATGGCCAGATCACCCCTCCACTTT.

The table lists this clone with a count of one. The chain links TRBV5-4 to TRBJ1-3, with no clear D. The CDR3 is 15 amino acids. Germline CDR1 is SGHNT and CDR2 is YYREEE (reference sequence). Trimming stripped 0 bases from V and 0 bases from J, with 7 bases between. CDR3 in DNA: TGTGCCAGCAGCTTGGGTGTAGGCTCTGGAAACACCATATATTTT. Translated: CASSLGVGSGNTIYF.

This chain uses TRBV7-9 with TRBJ1-4; tentative D call: TRBD1 (6 bases). CDR1 SEHNR and CDR2 FQNEAQ come from the germline V gene (reference sequence). CDR3 length: 17 residues. V shed 4 bases and J shed 0 bases, with 15 bases lying between them. The DNA for the CDR3 is TGTGCCAGCAGCTCCGGACAGTTCGAACCAACTAATGAAAAACTGTTTTTT. This encodes CASSSGQFEPTNEKLFF. Filled out from reference TRBV7-9 and TRBJ1-4, the complete variable domain reads DTGVSQNPRHKITKRGQNVTFRCDPISEHNRLYWYRQTLGQGPEFLTYFQNEAQLEKSRLLSDRFSAERPKGSFSTLEIQRTEQGDSAMYLCASSSGQFEPTNEKLFFGSGTQLSVL.